Presented here are 15 T cell receptor beta chains from one specimen sequenced in a study of OX40 agonist ivuxolimab in advanced cancers. Sequenced by immunoSEQ multiplex PCR; TCRdb stores in-frame clones only, minus some. The data hold about 80,000 clones, with 90% to 95% observed a single time. Sequenced material: CD4+ or CD8+ T cells sorted from blood, taken in a trial of the OX40 agonist ivuxolimab. All receptors derive from an adult with an advanced solid tumor such as melanoma, head and neck, liver or kidney cancer.

This chain uses TRBV4-3 with TRBJ2-7; no clear D. Per germline, CDR1 LGHNA and CDR2 YSLEER. V was cut by 0 bases and J by 2 bases, with 11 bases left in between. The CDR3 sequence is 15 residues long. The chain's CDR3 is CASSQDTGATYEQYF. For the CDR3, the DNA is TGCGCCAGCAGCCAAGATACGGGCGCTACCTACGAGCAGTACTTC.

The chain is built from TRBV30 and TRBJ2-3; unclear D gene. CDR1 and CDR2 from the germline V gene are GTSNPN and SVGIG (reference sequence). The CDR3 is made up of 11 amino acids. With 2 bases removed from V and 6 bases from J, the gap between germline ends came to 6 bases. This CDR3 is CAWSTSDTQYF. In nucleotides, the CDR3 is TGTGCCTGGAGTACATCCGATACGCAGTATTTT. Filled out from reference TRBV30 and TRBJ2-3, the complete variable domain reads SQTIHQWPATLVQPVGSPLSLECTVEGTSNPNLYWYRQAAGRGLQLLFYSVGIGQISSEVPQNLSASRPQDRQFILSSKKLLLSDSGFYLCAWSTSDTQYFGPGTRLTVL.

V and J are TRBV4-3 and TRBJ1-1; D unclear. This CDR3 is 11 amino acids long. Trimming took 1 base from V and 5 from J, leaving 2 bases between them. The germline CDR1 and CDR2 sequences are LGHNA and YSLEER. The CDR3 loop is CASSQGTEAFF. The CDR3 DNA follows: TGCGCCAGCAGCCAAGGAACTGAAGCTTTCTTT.

This sequence joins TRBV7-3 and TRBJ2-7, with D possibly TRBD2 on 6 matching bases. CDR3 length equals 13 residues. The V gene lost 0 bases and the J gene lost 4 bases, with 7 bases spanning the gap. Germline CDR1 and CDR2: SGHTA and FQGTGA. The CDR3 bases are TGTGCCAGCAGCTTAACGGAGGGATACGAGCAGTACTTC. It encodes CASSLTEGYEQYF.

V usage is TRBV27 and J usage is TRBJ2-3; TRBD2 agrees at 14 bases. CDR3 length: 15 amino acids. V shed 4 bases and J 5 bases; nucleotides not matched to a gene: 2. Looked up from germline, CDR1 is MNHEY and CDR2 is SMNVEV (reference sequence). CDR3 residues: CASSWTSGRLDTQYF. In DNA, the CDR3 is TGTGCCAGCAGTTGGACTAGCGGGAGGCTAGATACGCAGTATTTT.

The J gene is TRBJ1-1, the V gene TRBV15; 8 nucleotides match TRBD1. The CDR3 is made up of 14 amino acids. Germline CDR1 LNHNV, CDR2 YYDKDF (reference sequence). Trimming took 8 bases from V and 5 from J; bases not matched to a gene: 10. The CDR3 sequence is CATDSLTGETEAFF. CDR3 nucleotides: TGTGCCACCGACTCTCTGACAGGGGAGACTGAAGCTTTCTTT.

This clone appeared a few times. CDR3 sequence: CASRTGWAEAFF. DNA for the CDR3: TGTGCCAGTAGGACAGGGTGGGCTGAAGCTTTCTTT. J is TRBJ1-1 and V is TRBV19, with TRBD1 identical over 7 bases. The CDR3 length is 12 residues. V shed 6 bases and J 6 bases; nucleotides not matched to a gene: 4. Germline V gene sequence: CDR1 LNHDA, CDR2 SQIVND (reference sequence).

The chain couples TRBV27 to TRBJ2-2; D remains ambiguous. The CDR3 is 12 amino acids. V gave up 5 bases and J gave up 4 bases, with 5 bases separating them. Germline CDR1 is MNHEY and CDR2 is SMNVEV (reference sequence). In DNA, the CDR3 is TGTGCCAGCAGTGGCCTCACCGGGGAGCTGTTTTTT. Its translation is CASSGLTGELFF.

DNA for the CDR3: TGTGCCAGCAGCTTAGCCGGGACCTTTGCCTACAATGAGCAGTTCTTC. Translation: CASSLAGTFAYNEQFF. This chain links TRBV11-2 with TRBJ2-1; D may match TRBD1 or TRBD2 (5 bases each). Germline loops: CDR1 SGHAT, CDR2 FQNNGV. The CDR3 contains 16 residues. V lost 1 base to trimming and J lost 2 bases, with 12 bases between them. The full variable domain, completed using reference TRBV11-2 and TRBJ2-1, is EAGVAQSPRYKIIEKRQSVAFWCNPISGHATLYWYQQILGQGPKLLIQFQNNGVVDDSQLPKDRFSAERLKGVDSTLKIQPAKLEDSAVYLCASSLAGTFAYNEQFFGPGTRLTVL.

The chain combines TRBV7-2 with TRBJ2-7; D gene ambiguous. CDR1 is SGHTA, CDR2 FQGNSA, per germline. The CDR3 spans 13 residues. Trimming pared 1 base from V and 3 bases from J, leaving 7 bases between. The CDR3 sequence: CASSLGPIYEQYF. In nucleotides, the CDR3 is TGTGCCAGCAGCTTAGGTCCGATCTACGAGCAGTACTTC.

This clone is medium-sized within its sample. The chain links TRBV7-9 to TRBJ1-1; D not certain. CDR3 length equals 12 residues. Germline lookup yields CDR1 SEHNR and CDR2 FQNEAQ (reference sequence). V was trimmed by 4 bases and J by 1 base, leaving 4 bases between them. This chain's CDR3 is CASSWRNTEAFF. CDR3 DNA sequence: TGTGCCAGCAGCTGGAGGAACACTGAAGCTTTCTTT.

The chain carries TRBV5-6 and TRBJ2-7; TRBD2 aligns across 11 bases. J gave up 3 bases and V 0 bases, and 2 bases lay outside the gene matches. In germline, CDR1 is SGHDT, CDR2 YYEEEE. This CDR3 spans 15 amino acids. CDR3 DNA: TGTGCCAGCAGCTTGGGGGGGACTAGCGGCTACGAGCAGTACTTC. It translates to CASSLGGTSGYEQYF.

The chain uses TRBV19 and TRBJ1-2; tentatively, D is TRBD1 (5 bases). The V end was cut by 9 bases, the J end by 8 bases, with 16 bases between. The CDR3 runs to 12 residues. CDR1 LNHDA and CDR2 SQIVND come from the germline V gene (reference sequence). CDR3 amino acids: CASLGTTFGYTF. The CDR3 DNA sequence: TGTGCCAGCCTGGGGACTACCTTCGGCTACACCTTC. The entire variable domain, with the rest obtained from reference TRBV19 and TRBJ1-2, is as follows: DGGITQSPKYLFRKEGQNVTLSCEQNLNHDAMYWYRQDPGQGLRLIYYSQIVNDFQKGDIAEGYSVSREKKESFPLTVTSAQKNPTAFYLCASLGTTFGYTFGSGTRLTVV.

This rearrangement joins TRBV29-1 to TRBJ2-2, with D possibly matching TRBD2 (6 bases). The CDR3 runs to 15 residues. From germline, CDR1 is SQVTM and CDR2 ANQGSEA. Deletions cut 0 bases from V and 7 bases from J, with 15 bases between. Written as DNA, the CDR3 is TGCAGCGTTGAAGATCAATGGGCTAGCGACGGGGAGCTGTTTTTT. Its protein is CSVEDQWASDGELFF.

The chain links TRBV5-1 to TRBJ2-7, with D tentatively TRBD2 (5 bases). Trimming took 3 bases from V and 1 from J, leaving 8 bases between them. The CDR3 consists of 13 residues. The germline V gene encodes CDR1 SGHRS and CDR2 YFSETQ. CDR3 protein: CASSSRLSYEQYF. The CDR3 DNA reads TGCGCCAGCAGCTCCCGACTATCCTACGAGCAGTACTTC. Full variable domain (outside the CDR3, taken from reference TRBV5-1 and TRBJ2-7): KAGVTQTPRYLIKTRGQQVTLSCSPISGHRSVSWYQQTPGQGLQFLFEYFSETQRNKGNFPGRFSGRQFSNSRSEMNVSTLELGDSALYLCASSSRLSYEQYFGPGTRLTVT.